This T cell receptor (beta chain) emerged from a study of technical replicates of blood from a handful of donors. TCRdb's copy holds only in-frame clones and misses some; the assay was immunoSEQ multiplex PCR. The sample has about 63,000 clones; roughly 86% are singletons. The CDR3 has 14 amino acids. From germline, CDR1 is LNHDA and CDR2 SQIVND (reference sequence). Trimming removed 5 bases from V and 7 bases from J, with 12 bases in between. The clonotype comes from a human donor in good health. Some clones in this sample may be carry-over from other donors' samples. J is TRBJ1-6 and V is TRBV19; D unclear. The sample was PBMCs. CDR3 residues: CASSPGRRNSPLHF. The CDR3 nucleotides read TGTGCCAGTAGTCCTGGTCGGCGGAATTCACCCCTCCACTTT. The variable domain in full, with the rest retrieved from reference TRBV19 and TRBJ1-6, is DGGITQSPKYLFRKEGQNVTLSCEQNLNHDAMYWYRQDPGQGLRLIYYSQIVNDFQKGDIAEGYSVSREKKESFPLTVTSAQKNPTAFYLCASSPGRRNSPLHFGNGTRLTVT.